This T cell receptor (beta chain) originates from a study of T cells after yellow fever vaccination. Overall study results and limits: Clonotypes shared by both compartments, CD4 and CD8, made up a small share. The secondary T-cell response peaked on day 5, not day 15, but was weaker. Most primary-vaccination clones reappeared after the booster (about 97% CD4, roughly 88% CD8).

This clonotype was detected many times. Its antigen is currently unknown. The authors made TCR cDNA by 5'RACE template switching, adding a universal primer site and UMIs. TCRdb called the 5' RACE reads again in MiXCR, with one record for every CDR3 protein. Of 70,000 or so distinct CDR3 sequences in the sample, around 6.2% were seen once. Looked up from germline, CDR1 is LGHNA and CDR2 is YNFKEQ. Between the trimmed V and J ends, which lost 0 bases and 8 bases, there was a span of 4 bases. This CDR3 is 11 amino acids long. This sequence originates from a man younger than 35 who received the YFV17D yellow fever vaccine. This rearrangement joins TRBV4-2 to TRBJ1-2; D unresolved. Material: CD4+ T cells sorted from PBMCs, obtained around 15 days after the first yellow fever vaccination. For the CDR3, the DNA is TGTGCCAGCAGCCAAGAGCTGGGCTACACCTTC. Its protein product is CASSQELGYTF.